One sample yielded the 15 T cell receptor beta chains listed below, sequenced in a study of beta chain features in type 1 diabetes. Every isolated RNA sample was fully reverse transcribed, so sequencing captured expressed TCRB transcripts. TCRdb's copy holds only in-frame clones and misses some; the assay was immunoSEQ multiplex PCR. The sample includes 300,000 to 450,000 clones, about 19% seen only once; the top ten take approximately 0.041%. Input material: naive CD4+ T cells from blood. The receptors were gathered from a young woman in good health.

This chain uses TRBV13 with TRBJ2-1; TRBD2 agrees at 8 bases. Trimming cost V 5 bases and J 6 bases; bases outside gene matches: 12. The CDR3 is made up of 16 amino acids. The germline V gene encodes CDR1 PRHDT and CDR2 FYEKMQ (reference sequence). Here the CDR3 DNA reads TGTGCCAGCAGCCTGGCGGGGGGATACTGGATCAATGAGCAGTTCTTC. It encodes CASSLAGGYWINEQFF.

This clone was detected only a few times. The gene calls are TRBV7-2 and TRBJ2-7; 11 bases align to TRBD2. This CDR3 has 15 amino acids. Germline assignment: CDR1 SGHTA and CDR2 FQGNSA. With V trimmed by 5 bases and J by 2 bases, 5 bases remained unmatched. CDR3 residues: CASSKASGGTYEQYF. The CDR3 DNA reads as TGTGCCAGCAGCAAAGCTAGCGGGGGGACCTACGAGCAGTACTTC.

In this sample, this clone turned up once. The J gene is TRBJ1-2, the V gene TRBV7-9; possibly TRBD1 for D (5 bases). Germline V CDR1 and CDR2: SEHNR, FQNEAQ (reference sequence). V was cut by 3 bases and J by 1 base, with 12 bases left in between. The CDR3 consists of 15 residues. CDR3 DNA sequence: TGTGCCAGCAGCTTGGGGCAGCAGTTTAACTATGGCTACACCTTC. This gives the protein CASSLGQQFNYGYTF.

This clone turned up a few times. This chain links TRBV9 with TRBJ2-7; a weak D match, TRBD1 (7 bases). V was pared by 2 bases and J by 3 bases, with 15 bases between. Per the germline V gene, CDR1 is SGDLS and CDR2 is YYNGEE. CDR3 size: 15 residues. The CDR3 loop is CASSVRGTEVYEQYF. As DNA, the CDR3 is TGTGCCAGCAGCGTTCGGGGGACAGAAGTCTACGAGCAGTACTTC. Complete variable domain (other parts from reference TRBV9 and TRBJ2-7): DSGVTQTPKHLITATGQRVTLRCSPRSGDLSVYWYQQSLDQGLQFLIQYYNGEERAKGNILERFSAQQFPDLHSELNLSSLELGDSALYFCASSVRGTEVYEQYFGPGTRLTVT.

This clone showed up just a few times. This chain uses TRBV5-1 with TRBJ1-6; TRBD1 matches 9 bases. CDR3 length: 16 amino acids. From germline, CDR1 is SGHRS and CDR2 YFSETQ. The J segment lost 8 bases and the V segment lost 3 bases, leaving 9 bases of the junction unmatched. The CDR3 DNA follows: TGCGCCAGCAGCTCGCGGGGGACAGGGAAGGATTCACCCCTCCACTTT. Amino acid sequence: CASSSRGTGKDSPLHF. Complete variable domain (other parts from reference TRBV5-1 and TRBJ1-6): KAGVTQTPRYLIKTRGQQVTLSCSPISGHRSVSWYQQTPGQGLQFLFEYFSETQRNKGNFPGRFSGRQFSNSRSEMNVSTLELGDSALYLCASSSRGTGKDSPLHFGNGTRLTVT.

The J gene is TRBJ2-3, the V gene TRBV4-2; 7 bases match TRBD2. The V gene end was trimmed by 2 bases and the J gene end by 5 bases; junction bases not matched to a gene: 7. This CDR3 is 15 amino acids long. Germline V gene lookup returns CDR1 LGHNA and CDR2 YNFKEQ. The CDR3 protein is CASSQWRGSEDTQYF. DNA of the CDR3: TGTGCCAGCAGCCAATGGCGGGGGTCGGAAGATACGCAGTATTTT.

This chain joins TRBV4-3 and TRBJ2-7, with D possibly TRBD1 on 5 matching bases. This CDR3 is 15 amino acids long. Germline CDR1 reads LGHNA; CDR2 reads YSLEER. V lost 0 bases, J lost 4 bases, and 13 bases lay in between. CDR3 coding DNA: TGCGCCAGCAGCCAAGATCTTAGCAGGGTTTACGAGCAGTACTTC. Protein: CASSQDLSRVYEQYF.

This clone has only a few counts. The genes are TRBV9 and TRBJ2-1, with 8 bases fitting TRBD2. The CDR3 has 15 residues. Germline CDR1 is SGDLS and CDR2 is YYNGEE. V lost 0 bases and J lost 5; bases outside the gene matches: 4. CDR3 sequence: CASSVVGTSHNEQFF. The CDR3 nucleotides are TGTGCCAGCAGCGTAGTAGGGACTAGTCACAATGAGCAGTTCTTC.

The rearrangement links TRBV6-5 to TRBJ1-2; 7 bases are a match to TRBD1. V was pared by 8 bases and J by 8 bases, with 11 bases of the junction left unmatched. CDR3 size: 13 residues. From germline, CDR1 is MNHEY and CDR2 SVGAGI. In DNA form, the CDR3 reads TGTGCCAGCTCCTACGAGGGGGCGAGGGGCTACACCTTC. Its protein is CASSYEGARGYTF.

Only a few counts were recorded for this clone. This rearrangement joins TRBV4-2 to TRBJ1-6; no clear D. The CDR3 runs 12 residues. Trimming stripped 4 bases from V and 16 bases from J, with 14 bases between. The germline V gene has CDR1 LGHNA and CDR2 YNFKEQ. The CDR3 protein is CASSPAEGLLHF. CDR3 DNA: TGTGCCAGCAGCCCGGCGGAGGGCCTACTCCACTTT.

The chain uses TRBV19 and TRBJ1-5; 11 bases map to TRBD1. The CDR3 loop spans 13 amino acids. CDR1 and CDR2 (germline): LNHDA, SQIVND (reference sequence). Trimming at V came to 6 bases and at J to 6 bases, leaving 1 base not matched to a gene. CDR3 region: CASRGQGVQPQHF. In nucleotides, the CDR3 is TGTGCCAGTAGGGGACAGGGGGTTCAGCCCCAGCATTTT.

The chain recombines TRBV9 with TRBJ1-6; TRBD1 is a possible D gene (5 bases). V was trimmed by 4 bases and J by 7 bases, leaving 12 bases between them. Germline CDR1 reads SGDLS; CDR2 reads YYNGEE. This CDR3 comprises 14 residues. The CDR3 loop is CASSSGYANSPLHF. CDR3 in DNA: TGTGCCAGCAGCTCAGGGTACGCGAATTCACCCCTCCACTTT.

The genes are TRBV4-1 and TRBJ2-7; 7 nucleotides agree with TRBD1. V lost 6 bases to trimming and J lost 2 bases; unmatched junction nucleotides: 13. CDR1 and CDR2 (germline): MGHRA, YSYEKL. This CDR3 has 16 amino acids. The DNA of the CDR3 is TGCGCCAGCAGAAGCGACAGAGGGGGCTCCCCCTACGAGCAGTACTTC. It codes for CASRSDRGGSPYEQYF.

The V call is TRBV7-2, the J call TRBJ2-1; 9 nucleotides line up with TRBD2. CDR3 length equals 17 residues. With V trimmed by 4 bases and J by 8 bases, 15 bases remained unmatched. Germline V gives CDR1 SGHTA, CDR2 FQGNSA. CDR3 protein: CASSSSGGQGVAYEQFF. The DNA for the CDR3 is TGTGCCAGCAGCTCCAGCGGGGGGCAGGGGGTGGCATATGAGCAGTTCTTC.

This chain connects TRBV7-6 to TRBJ1-5; weak D call: TRBD1 (5 bases). V was pared by 5 bases and J by 0 bases, with 8 bases between. The CDR3 is 14 amino acids. Germline V gene data show CDR1 as SGHVS and CDR2 as FNYEAQ. The DNA of the CDR3 is TGTGCCAGCAGCCAGGGATATAGCAATCAGCCCCAGCATTTT. Encoded protein: CASSQGYSNQPQHF.